This T cell receptor beta chain was documented in a study of blood T cell repertoires in COVID-19. Study overall: Sites across the United States, Italy and Spain contributed samples from acute and convalescent COVID-19. PBMCs, B-cell-depleted T cells, or T cells provided the cDNA or gDNA that made up the material.

This CDR3 region has 15 residues. The germline CDR1 and CDR2 sequences are SGDLS and YYNGEE. After removal of 6 bases from V and 8 bases from J, the junction contained 15 bases not matched to a gene. As handled by the study authors: Amplified reference gene primers provided the basis for estimating nucleated cell counts. This table comes from immunoSEQ multiplex PCR, and its TCRdb copy is limited to in-frame clones, with some not included. V and J calls and clone size follow that table, whereas D and trimming were derived from the DNA. Of approximately 180,000 clones in the sample, 80% to 90% were seen once. This clone has just a few counts.

This receptor was obtained from a middle-aged man with active or convalescent COVID-19. Sample: peripheral blood. The rearrangement joins TRBV9 to TRBJ1-2; TRBD1 matches at 8 bases. The CDR3, as DNA: TGTGCCAGCACCACTGCCGGCGGACAGGGAATCGGCTACACCTTC. Amino acid sequence: CASTTAGGQGIGYTF.